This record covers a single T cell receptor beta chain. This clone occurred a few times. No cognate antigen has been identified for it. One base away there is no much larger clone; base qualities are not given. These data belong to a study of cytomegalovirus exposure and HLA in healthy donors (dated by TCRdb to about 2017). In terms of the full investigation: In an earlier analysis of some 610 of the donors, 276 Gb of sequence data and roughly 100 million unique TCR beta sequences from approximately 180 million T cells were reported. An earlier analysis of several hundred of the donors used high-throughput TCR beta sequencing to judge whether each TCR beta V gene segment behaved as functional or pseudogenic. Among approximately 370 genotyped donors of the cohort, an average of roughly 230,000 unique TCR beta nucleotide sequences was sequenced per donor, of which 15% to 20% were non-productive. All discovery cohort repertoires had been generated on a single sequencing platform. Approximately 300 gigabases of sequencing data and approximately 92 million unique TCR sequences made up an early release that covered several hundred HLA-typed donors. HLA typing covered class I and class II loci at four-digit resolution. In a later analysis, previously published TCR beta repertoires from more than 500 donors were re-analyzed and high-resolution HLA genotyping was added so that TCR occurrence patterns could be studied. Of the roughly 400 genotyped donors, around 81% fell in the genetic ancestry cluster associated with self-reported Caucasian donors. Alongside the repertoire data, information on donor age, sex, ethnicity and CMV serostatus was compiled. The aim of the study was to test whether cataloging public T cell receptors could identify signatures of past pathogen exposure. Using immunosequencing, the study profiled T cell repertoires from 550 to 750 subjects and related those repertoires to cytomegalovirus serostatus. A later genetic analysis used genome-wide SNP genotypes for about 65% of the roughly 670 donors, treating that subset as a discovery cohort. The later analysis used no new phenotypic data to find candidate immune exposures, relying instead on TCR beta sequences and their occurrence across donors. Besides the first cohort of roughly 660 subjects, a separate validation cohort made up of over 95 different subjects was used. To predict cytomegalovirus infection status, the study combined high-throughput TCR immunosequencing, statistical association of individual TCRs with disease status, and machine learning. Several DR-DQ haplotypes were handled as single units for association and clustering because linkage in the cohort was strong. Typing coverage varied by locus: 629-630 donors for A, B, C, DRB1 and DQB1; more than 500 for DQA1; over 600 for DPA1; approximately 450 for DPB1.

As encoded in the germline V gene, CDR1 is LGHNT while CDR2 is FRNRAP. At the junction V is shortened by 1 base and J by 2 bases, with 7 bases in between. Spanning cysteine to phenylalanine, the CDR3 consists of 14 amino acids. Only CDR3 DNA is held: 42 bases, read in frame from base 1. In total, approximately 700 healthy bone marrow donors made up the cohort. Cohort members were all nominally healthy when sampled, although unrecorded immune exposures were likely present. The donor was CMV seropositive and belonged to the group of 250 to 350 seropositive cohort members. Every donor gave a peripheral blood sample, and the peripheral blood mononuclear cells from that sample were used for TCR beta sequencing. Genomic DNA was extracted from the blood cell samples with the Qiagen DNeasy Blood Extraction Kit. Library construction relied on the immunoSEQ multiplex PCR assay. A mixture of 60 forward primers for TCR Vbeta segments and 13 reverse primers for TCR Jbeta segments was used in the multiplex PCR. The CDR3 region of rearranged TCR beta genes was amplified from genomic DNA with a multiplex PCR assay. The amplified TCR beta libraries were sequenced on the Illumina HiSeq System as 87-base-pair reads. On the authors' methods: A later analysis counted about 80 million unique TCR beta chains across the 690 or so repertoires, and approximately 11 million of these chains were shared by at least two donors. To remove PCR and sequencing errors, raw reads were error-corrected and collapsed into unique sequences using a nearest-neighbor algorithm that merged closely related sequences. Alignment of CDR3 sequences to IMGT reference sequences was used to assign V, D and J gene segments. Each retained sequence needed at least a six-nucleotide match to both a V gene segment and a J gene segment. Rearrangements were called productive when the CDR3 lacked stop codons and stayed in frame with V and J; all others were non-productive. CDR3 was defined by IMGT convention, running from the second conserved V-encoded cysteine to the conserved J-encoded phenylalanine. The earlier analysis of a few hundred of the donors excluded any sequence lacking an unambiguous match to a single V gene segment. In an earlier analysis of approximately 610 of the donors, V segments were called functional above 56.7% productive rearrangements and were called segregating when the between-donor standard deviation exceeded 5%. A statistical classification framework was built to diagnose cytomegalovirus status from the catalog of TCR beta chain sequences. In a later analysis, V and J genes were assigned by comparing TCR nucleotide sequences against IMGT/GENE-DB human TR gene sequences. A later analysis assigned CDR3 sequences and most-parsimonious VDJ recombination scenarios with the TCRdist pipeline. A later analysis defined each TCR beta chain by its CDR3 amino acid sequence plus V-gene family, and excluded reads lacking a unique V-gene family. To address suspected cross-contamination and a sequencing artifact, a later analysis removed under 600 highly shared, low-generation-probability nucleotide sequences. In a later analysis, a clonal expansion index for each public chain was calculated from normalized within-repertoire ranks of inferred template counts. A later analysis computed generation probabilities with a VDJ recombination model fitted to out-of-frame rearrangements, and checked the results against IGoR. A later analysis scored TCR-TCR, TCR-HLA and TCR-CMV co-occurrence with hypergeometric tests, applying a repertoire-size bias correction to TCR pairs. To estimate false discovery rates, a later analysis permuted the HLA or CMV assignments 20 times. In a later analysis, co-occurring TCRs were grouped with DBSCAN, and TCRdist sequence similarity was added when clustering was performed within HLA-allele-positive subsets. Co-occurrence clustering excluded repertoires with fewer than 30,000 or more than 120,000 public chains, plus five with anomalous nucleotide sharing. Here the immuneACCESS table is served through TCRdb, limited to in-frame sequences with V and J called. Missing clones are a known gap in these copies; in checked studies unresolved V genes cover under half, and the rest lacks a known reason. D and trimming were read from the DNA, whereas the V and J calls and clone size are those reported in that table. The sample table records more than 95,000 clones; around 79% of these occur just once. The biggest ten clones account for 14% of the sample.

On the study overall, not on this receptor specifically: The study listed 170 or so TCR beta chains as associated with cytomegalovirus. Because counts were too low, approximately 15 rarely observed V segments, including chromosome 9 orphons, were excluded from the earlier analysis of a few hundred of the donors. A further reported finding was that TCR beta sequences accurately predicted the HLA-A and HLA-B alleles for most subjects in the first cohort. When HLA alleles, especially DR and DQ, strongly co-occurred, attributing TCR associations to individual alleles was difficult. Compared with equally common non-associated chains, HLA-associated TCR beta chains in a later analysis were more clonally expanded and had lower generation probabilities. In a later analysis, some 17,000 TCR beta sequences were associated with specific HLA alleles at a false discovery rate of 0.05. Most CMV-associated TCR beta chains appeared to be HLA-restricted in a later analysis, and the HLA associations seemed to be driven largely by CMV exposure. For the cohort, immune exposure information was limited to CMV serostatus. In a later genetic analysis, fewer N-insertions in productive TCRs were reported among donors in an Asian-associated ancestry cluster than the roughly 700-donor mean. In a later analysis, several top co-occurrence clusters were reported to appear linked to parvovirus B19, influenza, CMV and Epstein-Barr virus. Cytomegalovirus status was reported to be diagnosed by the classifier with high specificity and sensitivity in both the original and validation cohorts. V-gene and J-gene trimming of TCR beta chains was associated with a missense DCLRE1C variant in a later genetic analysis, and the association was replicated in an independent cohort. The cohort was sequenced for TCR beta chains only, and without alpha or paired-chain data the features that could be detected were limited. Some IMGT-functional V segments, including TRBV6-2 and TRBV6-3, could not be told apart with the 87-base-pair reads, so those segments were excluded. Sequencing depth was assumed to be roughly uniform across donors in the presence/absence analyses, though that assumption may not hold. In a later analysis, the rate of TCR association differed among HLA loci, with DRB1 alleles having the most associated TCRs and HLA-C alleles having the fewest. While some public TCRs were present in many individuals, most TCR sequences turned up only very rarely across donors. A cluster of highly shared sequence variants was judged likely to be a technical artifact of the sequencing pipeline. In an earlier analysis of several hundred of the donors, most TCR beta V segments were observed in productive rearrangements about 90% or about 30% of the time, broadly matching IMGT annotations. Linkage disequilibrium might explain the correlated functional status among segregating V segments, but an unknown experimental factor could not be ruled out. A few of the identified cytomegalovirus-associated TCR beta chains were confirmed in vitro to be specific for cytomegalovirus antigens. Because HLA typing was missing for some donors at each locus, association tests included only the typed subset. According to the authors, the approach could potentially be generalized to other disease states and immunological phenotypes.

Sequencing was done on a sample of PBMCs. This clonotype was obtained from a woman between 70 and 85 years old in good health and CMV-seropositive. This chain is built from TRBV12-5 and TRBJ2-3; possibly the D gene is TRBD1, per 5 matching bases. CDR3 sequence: CASGLGQPTDTQYF. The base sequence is TGTGCTAGTGGTTTGGGACAGCCCACAGATACGCAGTATTTT. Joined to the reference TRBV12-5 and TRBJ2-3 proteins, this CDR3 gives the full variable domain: DARVTQTPRHKVTEMGQEVTMRCQPILGHNTVFWYRQTMMQGLELLAYFRNRAPLDDSGMPKDRFSAEMPDATLATLKIQPSEPRDSAVYFCASGLGQPTDTQYFGPGTRLTVL.